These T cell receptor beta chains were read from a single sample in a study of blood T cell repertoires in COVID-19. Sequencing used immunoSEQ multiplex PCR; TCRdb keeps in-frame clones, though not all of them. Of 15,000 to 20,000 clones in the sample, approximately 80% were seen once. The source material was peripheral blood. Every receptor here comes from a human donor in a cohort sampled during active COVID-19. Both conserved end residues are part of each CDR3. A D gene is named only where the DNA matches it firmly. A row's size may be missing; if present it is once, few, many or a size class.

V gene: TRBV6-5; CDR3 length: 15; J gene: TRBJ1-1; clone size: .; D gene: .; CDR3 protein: CASSHQRGGGTEAFF; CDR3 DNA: TGTGCCAGCAGTCACCAACGGGGGGGTGGGACTGAAGCTTTCTTT
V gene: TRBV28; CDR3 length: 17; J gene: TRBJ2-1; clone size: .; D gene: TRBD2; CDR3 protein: CASSFDSLAGARVEQFF; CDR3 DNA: TGTGCCAGCAGTTTTGACTCTCTAGCGGGAGCCCGCGTGGAGCAGTTCTTC
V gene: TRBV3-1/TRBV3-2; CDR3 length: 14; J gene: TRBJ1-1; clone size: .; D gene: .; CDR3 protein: CASSQGRDTPGAFF; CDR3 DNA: TGTGCCAGCAGCCAAGGTCGGGATACACCGGGAGCTTTCTTT
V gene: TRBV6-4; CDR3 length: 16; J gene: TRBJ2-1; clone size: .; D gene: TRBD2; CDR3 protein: CASRPPASGIYNEQFF; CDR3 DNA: TGTGCCAGCAGGCCCCCAGCTAGCGGGATCTACAATGAGCAGTTCTTC
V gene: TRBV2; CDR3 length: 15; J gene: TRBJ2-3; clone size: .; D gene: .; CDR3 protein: CASSVGGVSTDTQYF; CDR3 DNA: TGTGCCAGCAGTGTGGGCGGGGTTAGCACAGATACGCAGTATTTT
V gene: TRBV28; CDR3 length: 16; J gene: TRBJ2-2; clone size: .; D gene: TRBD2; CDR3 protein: CASSLVAGVRTGELFF; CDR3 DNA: TGTGCCAGCAGTTTGGTCGCGGGAGTGAGGACCGGGGAGCTGTTTTTT
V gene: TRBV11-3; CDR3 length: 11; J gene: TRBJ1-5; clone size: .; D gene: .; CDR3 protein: CAREKGQPQHF; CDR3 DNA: TGTGCCAGGGAGAAAGGTCAGCCCCAGCATTTT
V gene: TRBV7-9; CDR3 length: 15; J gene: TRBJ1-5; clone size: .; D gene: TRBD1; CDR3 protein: CASSSVGTGGTRTNF; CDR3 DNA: TGTGCCAGCAGCTCAGTGGGGACAGGGGGGACGCGGACTAATTTT
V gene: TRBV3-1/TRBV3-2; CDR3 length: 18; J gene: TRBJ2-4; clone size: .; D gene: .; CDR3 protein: CASSQDNPASLAKNIQYF; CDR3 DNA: TGTGCCAGCAGCCAAGATAATCCAGCGAGCCTAGCCAAAAACATTCAGTACTTC
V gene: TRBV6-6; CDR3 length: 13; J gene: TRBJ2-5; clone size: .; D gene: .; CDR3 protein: CASSYSSRKTQYF; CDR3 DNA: TGTGCCAGCAGTTACTCTTCTAGGAAGACCCAGTACTTC
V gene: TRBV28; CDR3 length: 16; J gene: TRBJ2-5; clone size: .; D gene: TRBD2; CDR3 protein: CASSAGLAGGRETQYF; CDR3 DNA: TGTGCCAGCAGTGCGGGACTAGCGGGGGGTCGGGAGACCCAGTACTTC
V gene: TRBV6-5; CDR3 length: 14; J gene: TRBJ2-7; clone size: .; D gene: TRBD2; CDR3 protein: CASTLTSGPYEQYF; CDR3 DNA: TGTGCCAGTACTCTGACTAGCGGACCCTACGAGCAGTACTTC
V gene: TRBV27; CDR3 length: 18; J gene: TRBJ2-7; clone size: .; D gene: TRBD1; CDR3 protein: CASSTKPPRTGGAYEQYF; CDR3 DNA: TGTGCCAGCAGTACAAAACCCCCTCGGACAGGGGGTGCCTACGAGCAGTACTTC
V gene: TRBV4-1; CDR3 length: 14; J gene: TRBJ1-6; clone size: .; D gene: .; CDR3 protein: CASSPSSYNSPLHF; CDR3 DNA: TGCGCCAGCAGCCCTAGCTCCTATAATTCACCCCTCCACTTT
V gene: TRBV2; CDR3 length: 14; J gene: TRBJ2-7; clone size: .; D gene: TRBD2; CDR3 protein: CASKLAGGLSEQYF; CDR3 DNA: TGTGCCAGCAAACTAGCGGGAGGTTTAAGCGAGCAGTACTTC
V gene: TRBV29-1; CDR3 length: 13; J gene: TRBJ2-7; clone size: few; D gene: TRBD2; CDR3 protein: CSALLAGTYEQYF; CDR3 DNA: TGCAGCGCCCTACTAGCGGGAACCTACGAGCAGTACTTC
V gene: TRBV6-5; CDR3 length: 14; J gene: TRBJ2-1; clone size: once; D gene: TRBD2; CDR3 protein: CASWAPSGDNEQFF; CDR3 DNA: TGTGCCAGCTGGGCGCCTAGCGGTGACAATGAGCAGTTCTTC
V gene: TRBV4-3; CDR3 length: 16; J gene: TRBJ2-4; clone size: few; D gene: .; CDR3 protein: CASSQERLVAKNIQYF; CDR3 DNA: TGCGCCAGCAGCCAAGAACGCCTAGTCGCCAAAAACATTCAGTACTTC
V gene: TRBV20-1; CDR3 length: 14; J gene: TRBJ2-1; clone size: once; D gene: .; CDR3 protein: CSASREDSYNEQFF; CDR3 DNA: TGCAGTGCTAGTCGCGAGGACTCCTACAATGAGCAGTTCTTC
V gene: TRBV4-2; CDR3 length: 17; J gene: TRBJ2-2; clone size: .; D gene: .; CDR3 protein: CASSQVGASLSTGELFF; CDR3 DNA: TGTGCCAGCAGCCAAGTGGGCGCTAGCTTAAGCACCGGGGAGCTGTTTTTT
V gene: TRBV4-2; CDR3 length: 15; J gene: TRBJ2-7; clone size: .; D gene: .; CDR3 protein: CASSQERRAVGEQYF; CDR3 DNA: TGTGCCAGCAGCCAAGAGCGGCGGGCGGTTGGGGAGCAGTACTTC
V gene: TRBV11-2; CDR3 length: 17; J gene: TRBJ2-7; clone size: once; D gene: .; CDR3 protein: CASSLGPLTSNPHEQYF; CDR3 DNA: TGTGCCAGCAGCTTAGGCCCCCTAACTAGCAACCCCCACGAGCAGTACTTC
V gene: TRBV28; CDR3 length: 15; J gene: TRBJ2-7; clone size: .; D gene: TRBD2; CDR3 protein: CASSAHLAGGGEQYF; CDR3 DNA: TGTGCCAGCAGCGCCCATCTAGCGGGAGGTGGCGAGCAGTACTTC
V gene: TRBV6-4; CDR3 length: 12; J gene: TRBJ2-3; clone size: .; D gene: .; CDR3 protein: CASSDSSWTQFF; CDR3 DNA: TGTGCCAGCAGTGACTCATCCTGGACTCAGTTTTTT
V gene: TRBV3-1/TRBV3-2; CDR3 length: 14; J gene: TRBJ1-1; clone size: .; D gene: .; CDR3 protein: CASSQDRSDTEAFF; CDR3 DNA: TGTGCCAGCAGCCAAGATCGGAGCGACACTGAAGCTTTCTTT
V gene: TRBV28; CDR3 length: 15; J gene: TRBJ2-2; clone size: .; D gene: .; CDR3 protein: CASSSGTLDTGELFF; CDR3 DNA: TGTGCCAGCAGTTCCGGGACTCTGGACACCGGGGAGCTGTTTTTT
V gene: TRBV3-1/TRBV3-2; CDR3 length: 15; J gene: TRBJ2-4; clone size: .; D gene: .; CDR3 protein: CASSQERRGTNIQYF; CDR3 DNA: TGTGCCAGCAGCCAAGAACGACGGGGGACAAACATTCAGTACTTC
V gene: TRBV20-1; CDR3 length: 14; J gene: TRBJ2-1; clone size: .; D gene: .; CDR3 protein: CSASFESSYNEQFF; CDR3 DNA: TGCAGTGCTAGTTTTGAGAGCTCCTACAATGAGCAGTTCTTC
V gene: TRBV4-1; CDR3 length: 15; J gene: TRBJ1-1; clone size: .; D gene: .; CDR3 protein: CASSQPGSLLIGAFF; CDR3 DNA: TGCGCCAGCAGCCAGCCAGGGTCCCTATTGATCGGAGCTTTCTTT
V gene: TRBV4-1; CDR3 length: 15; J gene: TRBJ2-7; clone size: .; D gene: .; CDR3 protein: CASSREGGGSYEQYF; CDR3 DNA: TGCGCCAGCAGCCGGGAAGGAGGCGGCTCCTACGAGCAGTACTTC
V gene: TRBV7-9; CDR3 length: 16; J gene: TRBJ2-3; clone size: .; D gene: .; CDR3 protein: CASSLTGTHTTDTQYF; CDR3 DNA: TGTGCCAGCAGCCTTACCGGGACACACACGACAGATACGCAGTATTTT
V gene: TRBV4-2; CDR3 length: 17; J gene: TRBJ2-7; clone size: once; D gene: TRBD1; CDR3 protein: CASSQVRSGTDFYEQYF; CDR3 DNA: TGTGCCAGCAGCCAAGTGCGGTCCGGGACAGATTTCTACGAGCAGTACTTC
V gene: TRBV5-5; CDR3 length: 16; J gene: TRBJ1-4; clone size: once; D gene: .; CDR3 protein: CASSTPYRSTNEKLFF; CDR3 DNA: TGTGCCAGCAGCACGCCGTACAGATCCACTAATGAAAAACTGTTTTTT
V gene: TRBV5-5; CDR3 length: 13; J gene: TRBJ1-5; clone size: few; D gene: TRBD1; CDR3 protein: CASSLSPTGELGF; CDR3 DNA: TGTGCCAGCAGCTTGTCACCGACAGGGGAACTTGGTTTT
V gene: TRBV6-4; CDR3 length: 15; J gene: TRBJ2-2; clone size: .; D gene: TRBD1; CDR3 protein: CASSDGAGGPGELFF; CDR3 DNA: TGTGCCAGCAGTGACGGCGCAGGGGGCCCCGGGGAGCTGTTTTTT
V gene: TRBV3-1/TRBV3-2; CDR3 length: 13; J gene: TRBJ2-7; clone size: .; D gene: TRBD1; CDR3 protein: CASSEDRDHEQYF; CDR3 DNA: TGTGCCAGCAGCGAGGACAGGGACCACGAGCAGTACTTC
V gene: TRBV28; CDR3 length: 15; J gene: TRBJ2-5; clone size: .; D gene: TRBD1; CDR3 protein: CASSPRQGRGETQYF; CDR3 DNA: TGTGCCAGCAGTCCTCGACAGGGGCGGGGAGAGACCCAGTACTTC
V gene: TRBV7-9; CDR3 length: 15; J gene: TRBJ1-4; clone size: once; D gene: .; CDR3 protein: CASSLMAATNEKLFF; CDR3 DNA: TGTGCCAGCAGCTTAATGGCAGCAACTAATGAAAAACTGTTTTTT
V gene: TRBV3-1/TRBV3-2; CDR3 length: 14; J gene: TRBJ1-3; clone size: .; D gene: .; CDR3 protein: CASSLTASGNTIYF; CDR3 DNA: TGTGCCAGCAGCCTGACAGCCTCTGGAAACACCATATATTTT
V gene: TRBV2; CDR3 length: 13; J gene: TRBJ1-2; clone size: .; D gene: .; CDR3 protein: CASSGRVRGGYTF; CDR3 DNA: TGTGCCAGCAGTGGAAGGGTACGGGGTGGCTACACCTTC
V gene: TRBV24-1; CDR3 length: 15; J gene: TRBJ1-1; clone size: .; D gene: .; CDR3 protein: CATSDSRGGNTEAFF; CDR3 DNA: TGTGCCACCAGTGACTCCAGGGGTGGGAACACTGAAGCTTTCTTT
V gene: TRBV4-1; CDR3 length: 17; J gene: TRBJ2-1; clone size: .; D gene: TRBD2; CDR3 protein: CASSQAALAGGYNEQFF; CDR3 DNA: TGCGCCAGCAGCCAAGCCGCACTAGCGGGAGGGTACAATGAGCAGTTCTTC
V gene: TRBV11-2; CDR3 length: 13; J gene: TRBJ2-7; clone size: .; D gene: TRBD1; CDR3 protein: CASSPGTASEQYF; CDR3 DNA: TGTGCCAGCAGCCCTGGGACAGCTAGCGAGCAGTACTTC
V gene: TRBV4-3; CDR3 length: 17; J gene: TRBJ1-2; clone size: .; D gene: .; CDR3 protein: CASSQGRGNRQGYGYTF; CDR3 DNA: TGCGCCAGCAGCCAAGGAAGGGGAAACCGCCAGGGCTATGGCTACACCTTC
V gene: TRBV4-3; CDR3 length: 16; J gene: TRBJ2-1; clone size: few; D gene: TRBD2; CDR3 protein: CASSPSGTSGSDEQFF; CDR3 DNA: TGCGCCAGCAGCCCGAGTGGGACTAGCGGGAGCGATGAGCAGTTCTTC
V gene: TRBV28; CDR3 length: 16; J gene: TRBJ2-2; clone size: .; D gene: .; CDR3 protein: CASSLWREGSTGELFF; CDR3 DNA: TGTGCCAGCAGTTTGTGGAGGGAAGGGAGTACCGGGGAGCTGTTTTTT
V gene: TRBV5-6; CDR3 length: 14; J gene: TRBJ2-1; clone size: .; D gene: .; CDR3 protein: CASSPGQGYNEQFF; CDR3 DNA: TGTGCCAGCAGCCCCGGCCAGGGGTACAATGAGCAGTTCTTC
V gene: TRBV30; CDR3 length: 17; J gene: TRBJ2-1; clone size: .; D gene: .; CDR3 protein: CAWSVLLVGGGPNEQFF; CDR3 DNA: TGTGCCTGGAGTGTACTGCTGGTAGGGGGAGGGCCCAATGAGCAGTTCTTC
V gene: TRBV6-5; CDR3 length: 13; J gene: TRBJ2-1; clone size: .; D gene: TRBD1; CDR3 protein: CASRVSGGGEQFF; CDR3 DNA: TGTGCCAGCAGAGTCTCAGGGGGCGGCGAGCAGTTCTTC
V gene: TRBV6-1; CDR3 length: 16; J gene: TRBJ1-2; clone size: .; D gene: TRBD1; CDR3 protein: CASSEAVQGTSRGYTF; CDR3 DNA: TGTGCCAGCAGTGAAGCTGTACAGGGGACCTCTCGGGGCTACACCTTC